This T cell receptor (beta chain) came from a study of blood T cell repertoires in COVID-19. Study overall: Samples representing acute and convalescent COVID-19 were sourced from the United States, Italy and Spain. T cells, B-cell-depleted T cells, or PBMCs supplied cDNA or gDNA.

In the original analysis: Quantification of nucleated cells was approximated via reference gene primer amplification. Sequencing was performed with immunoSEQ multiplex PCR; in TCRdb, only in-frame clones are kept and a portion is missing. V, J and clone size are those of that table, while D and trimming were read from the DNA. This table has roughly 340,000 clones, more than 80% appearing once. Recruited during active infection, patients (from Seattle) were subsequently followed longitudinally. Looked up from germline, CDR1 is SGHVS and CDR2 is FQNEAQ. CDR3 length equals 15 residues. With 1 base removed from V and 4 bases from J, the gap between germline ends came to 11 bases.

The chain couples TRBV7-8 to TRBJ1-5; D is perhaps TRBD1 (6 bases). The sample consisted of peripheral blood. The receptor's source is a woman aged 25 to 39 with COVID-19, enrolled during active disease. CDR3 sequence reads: CASSLEGHPNQPQHF. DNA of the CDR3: TGTGCCAGCAGCTTAGAGGGACACCCGAATCAGCCCCAGCATTTT.